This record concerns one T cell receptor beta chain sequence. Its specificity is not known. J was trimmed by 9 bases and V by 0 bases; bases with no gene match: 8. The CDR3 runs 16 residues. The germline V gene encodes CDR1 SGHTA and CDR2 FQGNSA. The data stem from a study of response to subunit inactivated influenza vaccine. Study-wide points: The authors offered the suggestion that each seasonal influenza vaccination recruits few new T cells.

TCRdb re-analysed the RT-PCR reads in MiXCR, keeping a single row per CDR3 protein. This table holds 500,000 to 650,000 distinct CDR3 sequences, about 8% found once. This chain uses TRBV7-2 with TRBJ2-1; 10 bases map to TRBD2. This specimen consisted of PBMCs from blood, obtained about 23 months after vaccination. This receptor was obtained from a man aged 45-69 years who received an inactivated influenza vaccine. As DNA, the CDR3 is TGTGCCAGCAGCTTAGCCCAAGGACTAGCGGCCCGTGAGCAGTTCTTC. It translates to CASSLAQGLAAREQFF.